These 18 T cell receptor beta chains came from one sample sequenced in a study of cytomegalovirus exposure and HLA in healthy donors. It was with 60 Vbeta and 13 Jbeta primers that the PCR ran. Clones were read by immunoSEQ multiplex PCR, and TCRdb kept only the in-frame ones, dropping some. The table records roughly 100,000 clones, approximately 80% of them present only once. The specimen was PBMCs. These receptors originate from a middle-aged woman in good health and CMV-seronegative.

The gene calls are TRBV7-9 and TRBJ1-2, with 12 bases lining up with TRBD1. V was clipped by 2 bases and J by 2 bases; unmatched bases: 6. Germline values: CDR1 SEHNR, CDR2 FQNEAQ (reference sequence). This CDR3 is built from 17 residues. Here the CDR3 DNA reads TGTGCCAGCAGCTTAAGGGACAGGGGGCAGATAAACTATGGCTACACCTTC. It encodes CASSLRDRGQINYGYTF.

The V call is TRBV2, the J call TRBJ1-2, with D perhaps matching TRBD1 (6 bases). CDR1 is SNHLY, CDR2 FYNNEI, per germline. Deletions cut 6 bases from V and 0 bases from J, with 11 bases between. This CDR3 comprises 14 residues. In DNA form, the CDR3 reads TGTGCCAGCAGCGCGGACAGCCCTAACTATGGCTACACCTTC. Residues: CASSADSPNYGYTF.

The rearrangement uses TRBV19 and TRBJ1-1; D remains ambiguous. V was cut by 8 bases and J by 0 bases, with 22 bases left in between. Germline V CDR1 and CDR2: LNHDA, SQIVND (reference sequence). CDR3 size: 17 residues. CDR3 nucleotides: TGTGCCAGTTTCACCAGCGCCGAAACACGGGTGAACACTGAAGCTTTCTTT. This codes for CASFTSAETRVNTEAFF.

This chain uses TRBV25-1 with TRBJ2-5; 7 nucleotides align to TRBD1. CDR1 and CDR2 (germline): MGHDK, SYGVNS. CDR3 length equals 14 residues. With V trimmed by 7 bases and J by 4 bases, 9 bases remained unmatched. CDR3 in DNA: TGTGCCAGCACCGAGGGGGCAGGACGAGAGACCCAGTACTTC. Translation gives CASTEGAGRETQYF. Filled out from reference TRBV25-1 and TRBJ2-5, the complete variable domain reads EADIYQTPRYLVIGTGKKITLECSQTMGHDKMYWYQQDPGMELHLIHYSYGVNSTEKGDLSSESTVSRIRTEHFPLTLESARPSHTSQYLCASTEGAGRETQYFGPGTRLLVL.

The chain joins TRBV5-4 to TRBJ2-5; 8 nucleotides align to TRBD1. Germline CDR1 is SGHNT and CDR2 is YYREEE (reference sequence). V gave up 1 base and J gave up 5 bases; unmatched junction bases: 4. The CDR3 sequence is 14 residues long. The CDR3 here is CASSLTGGVETQYF. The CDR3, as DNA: TGTGCCAGCAGCTTGACAGGGGGTGTGGAGACCCAGTACTTC.

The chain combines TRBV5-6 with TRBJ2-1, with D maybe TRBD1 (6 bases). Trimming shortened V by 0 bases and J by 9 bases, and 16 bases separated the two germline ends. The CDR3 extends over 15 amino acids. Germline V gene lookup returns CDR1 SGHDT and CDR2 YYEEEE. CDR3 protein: CASSLAVTGYFEQFF. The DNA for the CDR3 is TGTGCCAGCAGCTTGGCCGTAACAGGGTATTTTGAGCAGTTCTTC.

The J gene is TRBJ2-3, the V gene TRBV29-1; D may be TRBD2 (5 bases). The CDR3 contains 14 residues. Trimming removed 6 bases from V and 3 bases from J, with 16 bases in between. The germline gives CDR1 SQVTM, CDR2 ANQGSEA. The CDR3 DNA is TGCAGCGTCGACCTACTAGAGGTTACAGATACGCAGTATTTT. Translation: CSVDLLEVTDTQYF.

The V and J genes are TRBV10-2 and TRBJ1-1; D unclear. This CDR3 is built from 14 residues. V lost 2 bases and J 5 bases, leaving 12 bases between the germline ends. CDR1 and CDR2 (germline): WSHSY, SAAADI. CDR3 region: CASSEGEVGTEAFF. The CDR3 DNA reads TGCGCCAGCAGTGAGGGGGAGGTGGGAACTGAAGCTTTCTTT.

This CDR3 reads CASSRGTNYGYTF. The CDR3 nucleotides read TGTGCCAGCAGCCGGGGTACTAACTATGGCTACACCTTC. The chain uses TRBV6-4 and TRBJ1-2; D call uncertain. The germline V gene has CDR1 MRHNA and CDR2 SNTAGT. Trimming removed 6 bases from V and 0 bases from J, with 8 bases in between. The CDR3 is 13 residues long.

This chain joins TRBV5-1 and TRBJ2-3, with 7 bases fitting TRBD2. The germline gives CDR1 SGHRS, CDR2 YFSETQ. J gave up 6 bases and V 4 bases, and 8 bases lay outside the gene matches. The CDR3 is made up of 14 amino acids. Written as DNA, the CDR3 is TGCGCCAGCAGCACCCGGACTAGTCGGGATACGCAGTATTTT. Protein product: CASSTRTSRDTQYF.

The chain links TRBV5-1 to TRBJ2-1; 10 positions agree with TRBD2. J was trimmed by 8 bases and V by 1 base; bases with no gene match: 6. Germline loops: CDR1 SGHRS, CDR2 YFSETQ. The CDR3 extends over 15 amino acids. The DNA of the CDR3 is TGCGCCAGCAGCTTGCCGAGCGGGGGGGCTGATGAGCAGTTCTTC. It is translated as CASSLPSGGADEQFF.

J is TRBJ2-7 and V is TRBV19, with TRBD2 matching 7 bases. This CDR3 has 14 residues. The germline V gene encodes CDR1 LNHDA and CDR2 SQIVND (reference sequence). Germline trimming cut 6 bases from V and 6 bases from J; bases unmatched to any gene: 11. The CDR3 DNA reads TGTGCCAGTAGCCCCTCTGGACTAGTAGGCGAGCAGTACTTC. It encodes CASSPSGLVGEQYF.

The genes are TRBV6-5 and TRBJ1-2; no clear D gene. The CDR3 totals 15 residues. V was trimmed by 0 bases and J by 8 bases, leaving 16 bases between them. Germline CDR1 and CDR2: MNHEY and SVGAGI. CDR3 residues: CASSYSNWGAVGYTF. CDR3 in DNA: TGTGCCAGCAGTTACTCGAATTGGGGAGCGGTCGGCTACACCTTC.

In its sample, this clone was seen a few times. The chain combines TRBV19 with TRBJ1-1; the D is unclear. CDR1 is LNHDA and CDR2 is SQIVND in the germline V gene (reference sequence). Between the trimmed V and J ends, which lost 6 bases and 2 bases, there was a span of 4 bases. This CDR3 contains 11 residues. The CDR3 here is CASRGNTEAFF. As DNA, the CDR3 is TGTGCCAGTAGGGGCAACACTGAAGCTTTCTTT.

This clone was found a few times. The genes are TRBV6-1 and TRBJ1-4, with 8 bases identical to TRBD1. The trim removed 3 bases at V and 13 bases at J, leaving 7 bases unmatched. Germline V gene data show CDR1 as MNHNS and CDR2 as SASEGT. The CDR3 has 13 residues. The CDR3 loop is CASSDTQTGVLFF. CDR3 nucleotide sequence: TGTGCCAGCAGTGACACACAGACAGGGGTACTGTTTTTT.

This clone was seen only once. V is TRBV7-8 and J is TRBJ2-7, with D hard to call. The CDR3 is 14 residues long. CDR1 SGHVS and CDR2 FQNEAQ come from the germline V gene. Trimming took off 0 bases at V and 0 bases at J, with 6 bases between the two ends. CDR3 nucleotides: TGTGCCAGCAGCTTAGCGGCAAGCTCCTACGAGCAGTACTTC. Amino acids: CASSLAASSYEQYF.

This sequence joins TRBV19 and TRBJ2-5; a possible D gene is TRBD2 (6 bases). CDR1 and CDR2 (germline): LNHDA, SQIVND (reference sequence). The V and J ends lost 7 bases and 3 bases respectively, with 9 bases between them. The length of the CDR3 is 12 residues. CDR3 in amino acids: CASNSGEETQYF. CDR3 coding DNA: TGTGCCAGTAATTCGGGGGAAGAGACCCAGTACTTC. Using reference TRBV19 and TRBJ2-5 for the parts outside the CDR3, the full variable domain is DGGITQSPKYLFRKEGQNVTLSCEQNLNHDAMYWYRQDPGQGLRLIYYSQIVNDFQKGDIAEGYSVSREKKESFPLTVTSAQKNPTAFYLCASNSGEETQYFGPGTRLLVL.

CDR3 residues: CSVHRLAGAPNSYNEQFF. The CDR3 DNA reads TGCAGCGTTCACAGACTAGCGGGGGCCCCCAACTCCTACAATGAGCAGTTCTTC. The chain combines TRBV29-1 with TRBJ2-1, with TRBD2 matching over 12 bases. Germline trimming cut 5 bases from V and 0 bases from J; bases unmatched to any gene: 11. Germline CDR1 SQVTM, CDR2 ANQGSEA. The CDR3 runs 18 residues.